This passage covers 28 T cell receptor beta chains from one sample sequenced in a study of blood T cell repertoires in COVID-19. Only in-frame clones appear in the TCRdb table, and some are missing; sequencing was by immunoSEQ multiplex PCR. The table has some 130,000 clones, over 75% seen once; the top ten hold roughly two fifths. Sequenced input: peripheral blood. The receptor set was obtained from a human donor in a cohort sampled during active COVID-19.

The CDR3 DNA is TGCGCCAGCAGCGCAACCGGGACAGGGAACACTGAAGCTTTCTTT. Translation: CASSATGTGNTEAFF. The chain uses TRBV5-1 and TRBJ1-1, with 8 bases aligning to TRBD1. This CDR3 is built from 15 residues. Trimming at V came to 4 bases and at J to 1 base, leaving 6 bases not matched to a gene. Germline CDR1 SGHRS, CDR2 YFSETQ.

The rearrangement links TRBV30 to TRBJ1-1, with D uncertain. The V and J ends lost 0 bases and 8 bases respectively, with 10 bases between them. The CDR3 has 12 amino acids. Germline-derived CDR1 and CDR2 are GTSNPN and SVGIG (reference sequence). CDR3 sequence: CAWSVRGGEAFF. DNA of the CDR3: TGTGCCTGGAGTGTCCGGGGTGGGGAAGCTTTCTTT.

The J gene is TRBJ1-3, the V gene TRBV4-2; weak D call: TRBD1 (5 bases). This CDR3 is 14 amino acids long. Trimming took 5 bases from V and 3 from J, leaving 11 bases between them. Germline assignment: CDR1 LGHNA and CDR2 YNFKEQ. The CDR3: CASSGQGYGNTIYF. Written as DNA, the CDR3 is TGTGCCAGCAGCGGTCAGGGTTATGGAAACACCATATATTTT.

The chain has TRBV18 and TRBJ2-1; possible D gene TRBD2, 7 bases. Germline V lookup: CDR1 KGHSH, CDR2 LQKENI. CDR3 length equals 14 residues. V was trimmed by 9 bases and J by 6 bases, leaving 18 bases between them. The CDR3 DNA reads TGTGCCAGTTCCCCTGCGGGGGCTTTCAATGAGCAGTTCTTC. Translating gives CASSPAGAFNEQFF.

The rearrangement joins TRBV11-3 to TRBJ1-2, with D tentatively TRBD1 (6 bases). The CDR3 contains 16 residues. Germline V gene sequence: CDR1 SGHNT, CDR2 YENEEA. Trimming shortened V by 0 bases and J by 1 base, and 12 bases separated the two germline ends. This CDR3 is CASSLDRWDINYGYTF. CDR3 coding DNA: TGTGCCAGCAGCTTAGATCGATGGGACATTAACTATGGCTACACCTTC.

CDR3 DNA: TGTGCCAGCAGCGTAGCGACAGGTCAGACCTACGAGCAGTACTTC. It translates to CASSVATGQTYEQYF. The chain couples TRBV9 to TRBJ2-7, with D possibly matching TRBD1 (6 bases). Germline-derived CDR1 and CDR2 are SGDLS and YYNGEE. The CDR3 extends over 15 amino acids. The germline V and J ends were trimmed by 0 bases and 2 bases, with 12 bases remaining between them.

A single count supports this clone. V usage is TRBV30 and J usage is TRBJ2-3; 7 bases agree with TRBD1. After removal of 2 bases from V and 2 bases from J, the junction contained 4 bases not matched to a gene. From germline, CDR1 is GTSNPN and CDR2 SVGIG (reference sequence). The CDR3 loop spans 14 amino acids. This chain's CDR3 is CAWSLGQSTDTQYF. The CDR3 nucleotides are TGTGCCTGGAGTCTGGGACAGTCCACAGATACGCAGTATTTT.

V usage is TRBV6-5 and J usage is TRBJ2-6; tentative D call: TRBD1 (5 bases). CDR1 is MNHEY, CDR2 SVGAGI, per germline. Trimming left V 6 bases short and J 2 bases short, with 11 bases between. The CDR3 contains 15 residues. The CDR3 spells CASSLQGTGANVLTF. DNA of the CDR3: TGTGCCAGCAGCTTGCAGGGAACTGGGGCCAACGTCCTGACTTTC.

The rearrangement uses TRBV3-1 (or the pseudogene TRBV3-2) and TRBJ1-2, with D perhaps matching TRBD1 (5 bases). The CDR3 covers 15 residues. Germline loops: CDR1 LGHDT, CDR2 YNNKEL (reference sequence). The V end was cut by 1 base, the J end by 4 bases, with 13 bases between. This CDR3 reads CASSQGQPAVYGYTF. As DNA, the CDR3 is TGTGCCAGCAGCCAAGGACAGCCGGCCGTCTATGGCTACACCTTC.

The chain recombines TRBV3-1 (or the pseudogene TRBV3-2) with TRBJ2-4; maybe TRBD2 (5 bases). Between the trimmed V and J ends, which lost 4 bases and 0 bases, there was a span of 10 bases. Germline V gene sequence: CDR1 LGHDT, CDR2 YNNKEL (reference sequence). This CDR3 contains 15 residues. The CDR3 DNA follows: TGTGCCAGCAGCCTCTCCGGACTAGCCAAAAACATTCAGTACTTC. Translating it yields CASSLSGLAKNIQYF.

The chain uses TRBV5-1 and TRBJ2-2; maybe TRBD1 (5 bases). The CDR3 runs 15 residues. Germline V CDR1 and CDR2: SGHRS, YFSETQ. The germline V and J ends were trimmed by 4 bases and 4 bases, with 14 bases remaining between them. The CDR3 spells CASSGEGVPTGELFF. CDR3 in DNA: TGCGCCAGCAGCGGCGAAGGGGTCCCCACCGGGGAGCTGTTTTTT.

CDR3 bases: TGTGCCAGCAGCCGGACTAGCGGGGCCTACGAGCAGTACTTC. Translated, it gives CASSRTSGAYEQYF. The rearrangement links TRBV7-2 to TRBJ2-7, with 12 bases matching TRBD2. The CDR3 is 14 residues long. Unmatched junction bases numbered 1, after V lost 5 bases and J lost 2 bases. Germline V gives CDR1 SGHTA, CDR2 FQGNSA. Filled out from reference TRBV7-2 and TRBJ2-7, the complete variable domain reads GAGVSQSPSNKVTEKGKDVELRCDPISGHTALYWYRQSLGQGLEFLIYFQGNSAPDKSGLPSDRFSAERTGGSVSTLTIQRTQQEDSAVYLCASSRTSGAYEQYFGPGTRLTVT.

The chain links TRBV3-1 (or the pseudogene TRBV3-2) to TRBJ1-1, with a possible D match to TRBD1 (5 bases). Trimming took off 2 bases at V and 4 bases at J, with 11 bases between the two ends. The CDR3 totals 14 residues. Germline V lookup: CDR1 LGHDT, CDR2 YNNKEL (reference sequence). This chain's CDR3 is CASSQPGGGTEAFF. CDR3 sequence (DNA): TGTGCCAGCAGCCAACCCGGCGGGGGCACTGAAGCTTTCTTT.

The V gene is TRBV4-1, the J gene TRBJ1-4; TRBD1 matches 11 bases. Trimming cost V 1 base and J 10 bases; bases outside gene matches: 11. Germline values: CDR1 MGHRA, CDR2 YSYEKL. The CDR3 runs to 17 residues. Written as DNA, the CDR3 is TGCGCCAGCAGCCAAGTCAGTGCCGGGACAGGGGGAAGAAAACTGTTTTTT. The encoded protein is CASSQVSAGTGGRKLFF.

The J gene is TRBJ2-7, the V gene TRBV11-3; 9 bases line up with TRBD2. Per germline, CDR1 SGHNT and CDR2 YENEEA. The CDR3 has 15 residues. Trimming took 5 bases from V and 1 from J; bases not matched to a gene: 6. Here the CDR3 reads CASSPLSGGSYEQYF. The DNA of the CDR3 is TGTGCCAGCAGCCCCTTGAGCGGGGGGTCCTACGAGCAGTACTTC.

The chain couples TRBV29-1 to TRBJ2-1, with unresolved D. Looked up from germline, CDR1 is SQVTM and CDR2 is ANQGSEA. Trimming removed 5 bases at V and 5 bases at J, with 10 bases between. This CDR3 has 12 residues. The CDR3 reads CSVSPTHNEQFF. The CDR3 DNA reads TGCAGCGTTTCGCCTACCCACAATGAGCAGTTCTTC.

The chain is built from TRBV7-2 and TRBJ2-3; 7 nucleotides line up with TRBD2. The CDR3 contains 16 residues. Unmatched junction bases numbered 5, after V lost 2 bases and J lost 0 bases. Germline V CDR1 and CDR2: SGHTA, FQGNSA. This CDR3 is CASSLFRGGSTDTQYF. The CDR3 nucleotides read TGTGCCAGCAGCTTATTTCGCGGGGGAAGCACAGATACGCAGTATTTT.

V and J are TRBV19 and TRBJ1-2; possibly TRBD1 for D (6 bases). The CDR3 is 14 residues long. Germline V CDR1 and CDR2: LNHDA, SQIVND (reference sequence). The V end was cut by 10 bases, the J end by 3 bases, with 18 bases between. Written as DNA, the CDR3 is TGTGCCACATCCCGAGGGGGGGCGGACTATGGCTACACCTTC. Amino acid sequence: CATSRGGADYGYTF.

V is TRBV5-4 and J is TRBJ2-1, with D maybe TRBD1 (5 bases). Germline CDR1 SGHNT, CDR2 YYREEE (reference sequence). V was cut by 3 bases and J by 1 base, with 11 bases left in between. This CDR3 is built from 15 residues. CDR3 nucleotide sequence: TGTGCCAGCAGCTATGGTAGGGGATCCTACAATGAGCAGTTCTTC. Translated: CASSYGRGSYNEQFF. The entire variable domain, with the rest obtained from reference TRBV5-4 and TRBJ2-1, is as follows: ETGVTQSPTHLIKTRGQQVTLRCSSQSGHNTVSWYQQALGQGPQFIFQYYREEENGRGNFPPRFSGLQFPNYSSELNVNALELDDSALYLCASSYGRGSYNEQFFGPGTRLTVL.

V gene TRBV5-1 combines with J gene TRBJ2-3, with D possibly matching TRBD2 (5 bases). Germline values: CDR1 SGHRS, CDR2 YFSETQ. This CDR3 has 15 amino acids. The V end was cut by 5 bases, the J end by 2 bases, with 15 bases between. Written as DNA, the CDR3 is TGCGCCAGCAGGTCGGATCTAGCCACCACAGATACGCAGTATTTT. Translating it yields CASRSDLATTDTQYF.

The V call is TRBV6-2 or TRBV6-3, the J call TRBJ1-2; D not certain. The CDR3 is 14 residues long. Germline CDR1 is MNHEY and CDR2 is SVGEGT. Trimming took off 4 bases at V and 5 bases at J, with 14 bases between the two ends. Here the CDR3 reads CASSSLGGRYGYTF. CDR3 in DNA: TGTGCCAGCAGTTCCCTTGGAGGGCGATATGGCTACACCTTC.

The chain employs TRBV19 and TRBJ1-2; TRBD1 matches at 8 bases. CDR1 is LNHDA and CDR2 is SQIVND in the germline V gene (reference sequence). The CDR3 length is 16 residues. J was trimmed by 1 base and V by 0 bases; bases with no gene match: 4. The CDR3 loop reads CASSIEGTGSNYGYTF. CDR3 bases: TGTGCCAGTAGTATAGAAGGGACAGGCAGTAACTATGGCTACACCTTC.

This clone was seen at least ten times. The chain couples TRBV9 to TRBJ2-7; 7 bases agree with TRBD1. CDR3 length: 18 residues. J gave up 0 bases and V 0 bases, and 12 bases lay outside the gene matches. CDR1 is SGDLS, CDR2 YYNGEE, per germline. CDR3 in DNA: TGTGCCAGCAGCGTAGTACTCCAAAGGGGGCTCAGCTCCTACGAGCAGTACGTC. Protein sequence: CASSVVLQRGLSSYEQYV.

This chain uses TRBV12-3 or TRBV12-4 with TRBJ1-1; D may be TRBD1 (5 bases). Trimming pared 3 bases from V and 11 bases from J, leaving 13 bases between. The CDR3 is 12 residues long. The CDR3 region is CASSFQGGGAFF. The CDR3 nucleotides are TGTGCCAGCAGTTTTCAGGGTGGGGGGGCTTTCTTT.

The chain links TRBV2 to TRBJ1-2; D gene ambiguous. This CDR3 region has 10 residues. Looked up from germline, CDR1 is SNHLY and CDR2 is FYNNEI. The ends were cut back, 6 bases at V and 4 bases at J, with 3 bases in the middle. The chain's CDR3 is CASRLYGYTF. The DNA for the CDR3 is TGTGCCAGCAGACTCTATGGCTACACCTTC.

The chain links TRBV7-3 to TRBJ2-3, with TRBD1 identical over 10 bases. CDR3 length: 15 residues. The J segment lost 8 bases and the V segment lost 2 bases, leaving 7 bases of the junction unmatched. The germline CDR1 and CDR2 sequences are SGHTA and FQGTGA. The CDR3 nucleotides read TGTGCCAGCAGCTTACAAGGACAGGGGGGAGGTACGCAGTATTTT. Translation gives CASSLQGQGGGTQYF.

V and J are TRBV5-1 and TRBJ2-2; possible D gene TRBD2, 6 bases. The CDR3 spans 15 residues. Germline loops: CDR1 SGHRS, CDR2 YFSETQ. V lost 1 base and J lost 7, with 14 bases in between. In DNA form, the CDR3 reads TGCGCCAGCAGCTTGATAGCGGAGCCTAACGGGGAGCTGTTTTTT. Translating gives CASSLIAEPNGELFF. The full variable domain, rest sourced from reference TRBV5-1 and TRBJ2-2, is KAGVTQTPRYLIKTRGQQVTLSCSPISGHRSVSWYQQTPGQGLQFLFEYFSETQRNKGNFPGRFSGRQFSNSRSEMNVSTLELGDSALYLCASSLIAEPNGELFFGEGSRLTVL.

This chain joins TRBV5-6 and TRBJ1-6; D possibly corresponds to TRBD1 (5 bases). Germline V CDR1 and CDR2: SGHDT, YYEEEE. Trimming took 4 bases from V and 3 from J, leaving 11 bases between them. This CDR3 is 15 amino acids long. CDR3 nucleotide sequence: TGTGCCAGCAGCCTAACGGGACTCTATAATTCACCCCTCCACTTT. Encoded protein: CASSLTGLYNSPLHF.